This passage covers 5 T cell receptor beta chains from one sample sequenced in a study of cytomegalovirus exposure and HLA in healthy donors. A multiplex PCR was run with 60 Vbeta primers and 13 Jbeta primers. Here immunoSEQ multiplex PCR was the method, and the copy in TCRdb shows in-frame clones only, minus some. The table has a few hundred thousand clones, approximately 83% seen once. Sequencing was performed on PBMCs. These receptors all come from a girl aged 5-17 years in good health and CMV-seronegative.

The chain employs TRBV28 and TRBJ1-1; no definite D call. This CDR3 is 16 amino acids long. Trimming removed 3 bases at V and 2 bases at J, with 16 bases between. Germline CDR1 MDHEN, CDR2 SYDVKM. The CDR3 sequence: CASSFPDELDNTEAFF. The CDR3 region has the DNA TGTGCCAGCAGTTTTCCAGACGAGCTAGACAACACTGAAGCTTTCTTT.

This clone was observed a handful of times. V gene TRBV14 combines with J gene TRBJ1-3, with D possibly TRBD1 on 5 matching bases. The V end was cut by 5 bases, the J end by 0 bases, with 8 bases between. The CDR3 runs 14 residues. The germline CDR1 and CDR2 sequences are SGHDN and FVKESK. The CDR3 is CASSRGSSGNTIYF. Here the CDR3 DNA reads TGTGCCAGCAGCAGGGGAAGCTCTGGAAACACCATATATTTT.

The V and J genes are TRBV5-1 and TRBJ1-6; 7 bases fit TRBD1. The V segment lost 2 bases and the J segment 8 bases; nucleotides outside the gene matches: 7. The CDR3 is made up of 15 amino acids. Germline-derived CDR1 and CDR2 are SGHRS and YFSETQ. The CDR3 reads CASSFQTGTYSPLHF. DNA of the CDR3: TGCGCCAGCAGCTTTCAGACAGGGACCTATTCACCCCTCCACTTT.

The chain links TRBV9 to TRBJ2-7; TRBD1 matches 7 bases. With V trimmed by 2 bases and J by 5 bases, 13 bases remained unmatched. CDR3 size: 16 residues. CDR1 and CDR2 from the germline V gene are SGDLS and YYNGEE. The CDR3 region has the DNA TGTGCCAGCAGCGTCTCCCCCAGACAGGGCTTGCACGAGCAGTACTTC. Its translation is CASSVSPRQGLHEQYF.

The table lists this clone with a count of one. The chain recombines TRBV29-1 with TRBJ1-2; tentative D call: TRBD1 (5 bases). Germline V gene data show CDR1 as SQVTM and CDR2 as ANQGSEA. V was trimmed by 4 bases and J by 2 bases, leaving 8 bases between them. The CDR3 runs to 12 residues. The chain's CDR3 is CSVGGANYGYTF. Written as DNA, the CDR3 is TGCAGCGTTGGCGGGGCAAACTATGGCTACACCTTC.